This T cell receptor beta chain was sequenced for a study of T cell clusters in autoimmune cytopenias. Study-wide context: A median age of approximately 60 years and mean of approximately 55 years characterized healthy donor controls. TRB sequencing had a median around 50,000 reads and approximately 2,200 distinct clonotypes per sample. General observations from the study: The T cell clusters were defined only in silico, without experimental functional validation.

Comment on this clonotype: Its antigen is unknown.

Multiplex touch-down PCR amplified TRB using TRB-A and TRB-B pools in one tube. Each CDR3 protein gets one entry in TCRdb, which reprocessed the multiplex PCR reads and gives no DNA. This table holds under 13,000 distinct CDR3 sequences. Each sample's input was 250 ng genomic DNA, 38,000 or so genome equivalents. Germline V gives CDR1 MNHEY, CDR2 SVGAGI. The CDR3 loop spans 14 amino acids. This same sample was also taken into another study, of T cell repertoires in aging, cancer and after chemotherapy.

This chain joins TRBV6-5 and TRBJ2-7. The clonotype was recovered from a human donor in good health. Sequencing was carried out using peripheral blood. The CDR3 sequence is CASSYLTGSYEQYF.